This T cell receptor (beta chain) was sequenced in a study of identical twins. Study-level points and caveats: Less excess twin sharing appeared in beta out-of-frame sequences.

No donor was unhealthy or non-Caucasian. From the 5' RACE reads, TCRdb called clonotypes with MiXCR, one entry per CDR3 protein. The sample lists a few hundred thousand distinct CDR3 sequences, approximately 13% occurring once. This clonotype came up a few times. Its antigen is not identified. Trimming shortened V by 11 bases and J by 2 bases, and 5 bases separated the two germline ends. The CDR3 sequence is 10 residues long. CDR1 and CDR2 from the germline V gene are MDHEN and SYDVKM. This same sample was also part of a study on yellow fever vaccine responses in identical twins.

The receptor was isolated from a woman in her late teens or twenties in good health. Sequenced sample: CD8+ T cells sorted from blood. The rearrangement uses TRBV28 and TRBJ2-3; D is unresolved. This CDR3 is CAVHTDTQYF. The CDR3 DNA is TGTGCCGTACACACAGATACGCAGTATTTT.